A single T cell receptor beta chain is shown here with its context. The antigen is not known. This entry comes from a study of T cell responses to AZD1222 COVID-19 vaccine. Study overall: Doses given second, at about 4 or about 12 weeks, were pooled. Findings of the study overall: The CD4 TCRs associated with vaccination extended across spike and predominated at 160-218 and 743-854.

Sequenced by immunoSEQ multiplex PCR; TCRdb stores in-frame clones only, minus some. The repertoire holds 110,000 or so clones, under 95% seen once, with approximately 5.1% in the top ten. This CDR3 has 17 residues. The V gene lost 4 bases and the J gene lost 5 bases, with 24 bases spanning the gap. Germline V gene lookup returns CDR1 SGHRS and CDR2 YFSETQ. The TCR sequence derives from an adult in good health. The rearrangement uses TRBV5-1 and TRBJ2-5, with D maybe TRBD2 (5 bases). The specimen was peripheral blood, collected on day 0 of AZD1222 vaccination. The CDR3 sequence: CASSPGVFGNRGETQYF. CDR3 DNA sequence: TGCGCCAGCAGCCCCGGAGTCTTCGGGAACCGAGGGGAGACCCAGTACTTC.